The clone carrying this T cell receptor beta chain occurred a few times. No antigen is known for it. Germline V gene data show CDR1 as MDHEN and CDR2 as SYDVKM. V trimming: 7 bases; J trimming: 4 bases; junction bases outside the gene matches: 5. The CDR3 is made up of 14 amino acids. This sample is drawn from a study of T cell repertoires in cytomegalovirus infection. TCRdb called the reads again in MiXCR, with one record for every CDR3 protein. The sample carries about half a million distinct CDR3 sequences, about 44% recorded once. This TCR derives from a human donor in good health (CMV status not recorded). Some clones in this sample may be carry-over from other donors' samples. Sequenced material: cultured PBMCs, taken from culture after CMV antigen stimulation. The chain couples TRBV28 to TRBJ2-1; TRBD2 matches at 9 bases. CDR3 sequence (DNA): TGTGCCAGCACCTCTAGCGGGACTTACAATGAGCAGTTCTTC. Protein sequence: CASTSSGTYNEQFF.